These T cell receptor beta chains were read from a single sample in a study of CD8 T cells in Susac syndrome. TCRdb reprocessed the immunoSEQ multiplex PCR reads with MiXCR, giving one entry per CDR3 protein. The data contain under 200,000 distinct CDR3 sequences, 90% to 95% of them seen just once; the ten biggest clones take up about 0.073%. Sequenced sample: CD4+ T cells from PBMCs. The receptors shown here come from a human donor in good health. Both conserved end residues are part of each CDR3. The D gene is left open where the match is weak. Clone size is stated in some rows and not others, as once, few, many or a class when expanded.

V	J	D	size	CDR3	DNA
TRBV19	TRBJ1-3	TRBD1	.	CASSEGTASGNTIYF	TGTGCCAGTAGTGAAGGGACAGCCTCTGGAAACACCATATATTTT
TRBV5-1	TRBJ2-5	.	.	CASLIHPQTEETQYF	TGCGCCAGCCTTATACACCCTCAGACGGAAGAGACCCAGTACTTC
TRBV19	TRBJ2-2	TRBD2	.	CASSRTSGDPGELFF	TGTGCCAGTAGTCGGACTAGCGGGGACCCCGGGGAGCTGTTTTTT
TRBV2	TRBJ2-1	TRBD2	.	CASSVSLAGTNEQFF	TGTGCCAGCAGTGTCAGTCTAGCGGGGACCAATGAGCAGTTCTTC
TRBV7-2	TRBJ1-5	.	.	CASGPRGGQPQHF	TGTGCCAGCGGTCCTAGGGGAGGCCAGCCCCAGCATTTT
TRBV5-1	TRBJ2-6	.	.	CASSLADAGANVLTF	TGCGCCAGCAGCTTGGCCGATGCTGGGGCCAACGTCCTGACTTTC
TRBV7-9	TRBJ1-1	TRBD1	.	CASLGQLNTEAFF	TGTGCCAGCCTGGGACAGCTGAACACTGAAGCTTTCTTT
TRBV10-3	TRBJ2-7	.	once	CATQPQGMGEQYF	TGTGCCACACAGCCTCAGGGGATGGGCGAGCAGTACTTC
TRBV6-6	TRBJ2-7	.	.	CASSERTAYEQYF	TGTGCCAGCAGCGAAAGGACAGCCTACGAGCAGTACTTC
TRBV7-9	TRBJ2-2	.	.	CASSLGRENTGELFF	TGTGCCAGCAGCTTAGGGCGGGAGAACACCGGGGAGCTGTTTTTT
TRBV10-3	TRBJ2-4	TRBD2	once	CAISTGTSGNIQYF	TGTGCCATCAGTACCGGGACTAGCGGAAACATTCAGTACTTC
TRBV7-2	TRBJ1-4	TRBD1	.	CASSSTGTGREKLFF	TGTGCCAGCAGCTCCACCGGGACAGGGCGGGAAAAACTGTTTTTT
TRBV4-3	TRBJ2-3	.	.	CASSQGGYFYTDTQYF	TGCGCCAGCAGCCAAGGCGGCTACTTTTACACAGATACGCAGTATTTT
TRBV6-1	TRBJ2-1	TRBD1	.	CATWTGATYNEQFF	TGTGCCACCTGGACAGGGGCTACCTACAATGAGCAGTTCTTC
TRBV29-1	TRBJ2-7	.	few	CSGTSSYEQYF	TGCAGCGGGACATCCTCCTACGAGCAGTACTTC
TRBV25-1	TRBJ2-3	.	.	CASSERGFSGDTQYF	TGTGCCAGCAGTGAACGGGGATTTTCGGGAGATACGCAGTATTTT
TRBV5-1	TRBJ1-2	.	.	CASSSQTRGRNHYGYTF	TGCGCCAGCAGCTCCCAAACCAGGGGCCGCAACCACTATGGCTACACCTTC
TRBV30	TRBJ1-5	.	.	CAWSGVNSYQPQHF	TGTGCCTGGAGTGGAGTAAACAGTTATCAGCCCCAGCATTTT
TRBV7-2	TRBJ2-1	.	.	CASSPGGAYSYNEQFF	TGTGCCAGCAGCCCTGGGGGGGCTTACTCCTACAATGAGCAGTTCTTC
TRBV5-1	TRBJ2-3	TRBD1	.	CASSLALGQGQDTQYF	TGCGCCAGCAGCTTGGCCTTGGGACAGGGGCAAGATACGCAGTATTTT
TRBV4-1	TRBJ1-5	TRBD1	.	CASSLPWSRGPQPQHF	TGCGCCAGCAGCCTCCCTTGGTCCAGGGGGCCTCAGCCCCAGCATTTT
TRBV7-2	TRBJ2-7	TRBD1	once	CASSGQVEQYF	TGTGCCAGCAGCGGACAGGTCGAGCAGTACTTC
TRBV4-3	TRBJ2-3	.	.	CASSLQISGNTDTQYF	TGCGCCAGCAGCCTTCAAATCAGCGGAAACACAGATACGCAGTATTTT
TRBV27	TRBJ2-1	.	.	CASSPGRSYNEQFF	TGTGCCAGCAGTCCAGGACGGAGCTACAATGAGCAGTTCTTC
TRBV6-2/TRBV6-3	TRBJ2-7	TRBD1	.	CASTTPRQGGYEQYF	TGTGCCAGCACCACGCCCCGACAGGGGGGCTACGAGCAGTACTTC
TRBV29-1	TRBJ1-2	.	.	CSVDPGDDHGYTF	TGCAGCGTTGATCCCGGGGACGACCATGGCTACACCTTC
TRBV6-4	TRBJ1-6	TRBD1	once	CASSELPGQGFNSPLHF	TGTGCCAGCAGTGAACTGCCGGGACAGGGCTTTAATTCACCCCTCCACTTT
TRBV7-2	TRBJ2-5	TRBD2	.	CASSHSQTGGETQYF	TGTGCCAGCAGCCACTCCCAGACGGGGGGGGAGACCCAGTACTTC
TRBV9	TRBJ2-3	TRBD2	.	CASSDSGGSTDTQYF	TGTGCCAGCAGCGATTCCGGGGGGAGCACAGATACGCAGTATTTT
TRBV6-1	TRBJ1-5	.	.	CASSEFWGQNQPQHF	TGTGCCAGCAGTGAATTCTGGGGGCAAAATCAGCCCCAGCATTTT
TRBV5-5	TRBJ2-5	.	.	CASSLLLSGYSQETQYF	TGTGCCAGCAGCTTGTTATTGTCAGGATATAGCCAAGAGACCCAGTACTTC